The TCR beta chain described here comes from a study of HIV-infected children after antiretroviral therapy interruption. This CDR3 is built from 10 residues. Per the germline V gene, CDR1 is SQVTM and CDR2 is ANQGSEA. A 3' RACE protocol on RNA, with unique molecular identifiers, produced the TCR library. TCRdb called the 3' RACE reads again in MiXCR, with one record for every CDR3 protein. The repertoire includes 30,000 to 40,000 distinct CDR3 sequences, 5% to 8% of them detected once, and about 1% sits in the top ten. Regarding the study as a whole: The Gini coefficient of naive CD4+ repertoires rose, returning to baseline by 3 years.

As concerns this clonotype: Its target is not known.

Treatment of the sample: PENTA 11 planned treatment interruption arm or continuous ART arm. Participants had taken at least three-drug ART for at least 24 weeks. The TCR was taken from a pool of human donors with HIV. The chain couples TRBV29-1 to TRBJ1-1; D remains ambiguous. Sequenced here: CD45RA+ CD4+ T cells from PBMCs, pooled from several time points, sampled from a donor given antiretroviral therapy, either interrupted or continuous. Subset noted: naive CD4+ CD45RA+ CD45RO- T cells. The CDR3 here is CRADRTEAFF. CDR3 coding DNA: TGCAGGGCGGACCGAACTGAAGCTTTCTTT.